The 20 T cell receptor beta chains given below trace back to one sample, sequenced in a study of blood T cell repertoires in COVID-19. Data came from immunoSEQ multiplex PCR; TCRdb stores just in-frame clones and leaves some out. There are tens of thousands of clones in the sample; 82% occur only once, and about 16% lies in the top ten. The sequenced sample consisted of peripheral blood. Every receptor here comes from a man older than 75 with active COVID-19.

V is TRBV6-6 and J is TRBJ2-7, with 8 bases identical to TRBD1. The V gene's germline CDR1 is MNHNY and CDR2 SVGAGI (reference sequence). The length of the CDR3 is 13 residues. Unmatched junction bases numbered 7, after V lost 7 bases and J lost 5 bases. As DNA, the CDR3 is TGTGCCAGCACTAGCGACAGGGGCAACGAGCAGTACTTC. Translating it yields CASTSDRGNEQYF.

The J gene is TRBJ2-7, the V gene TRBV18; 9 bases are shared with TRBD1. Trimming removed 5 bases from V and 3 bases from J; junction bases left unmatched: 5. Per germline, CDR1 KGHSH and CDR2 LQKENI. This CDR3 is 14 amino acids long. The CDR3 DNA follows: TGTGCCAGCTCAACGGGGACAGGGAGCTACGAGCAGTACTTC. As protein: CASSTGTGSYEQYF.

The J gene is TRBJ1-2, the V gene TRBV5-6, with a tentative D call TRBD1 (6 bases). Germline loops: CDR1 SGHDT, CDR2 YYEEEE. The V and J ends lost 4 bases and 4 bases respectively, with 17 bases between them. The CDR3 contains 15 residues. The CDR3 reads CASSPSGGRPYGYTF. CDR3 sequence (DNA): TGTGCCAGCAGCCCGTCGGGGGGGCGCCCCTATGGCTACACCTTC.

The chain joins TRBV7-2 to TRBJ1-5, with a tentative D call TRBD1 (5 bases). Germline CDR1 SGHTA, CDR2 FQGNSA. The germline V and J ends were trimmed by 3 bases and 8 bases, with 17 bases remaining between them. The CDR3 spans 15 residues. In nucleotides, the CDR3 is TGTGCCAGCAGCTTGGGTAGACAGAGTAGGGAGCCCCAGCATTTT. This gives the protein CASSLGRQSREPQHF.

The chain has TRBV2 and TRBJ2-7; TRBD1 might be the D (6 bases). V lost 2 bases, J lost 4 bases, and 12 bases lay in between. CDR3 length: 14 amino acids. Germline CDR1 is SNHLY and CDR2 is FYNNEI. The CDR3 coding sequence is TGTGCCAGCAGTGAACGGACAGCTCCTTACGAGCAGTACTTC. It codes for CASSERTAPYEQYF.

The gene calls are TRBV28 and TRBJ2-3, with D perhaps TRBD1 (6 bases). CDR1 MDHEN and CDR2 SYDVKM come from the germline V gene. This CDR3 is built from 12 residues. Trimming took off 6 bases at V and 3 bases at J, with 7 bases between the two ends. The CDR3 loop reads CASSGTTDTQYF. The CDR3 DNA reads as TGTGCCAGCAGCGGGACAACAGATACGCAGTATTTT.

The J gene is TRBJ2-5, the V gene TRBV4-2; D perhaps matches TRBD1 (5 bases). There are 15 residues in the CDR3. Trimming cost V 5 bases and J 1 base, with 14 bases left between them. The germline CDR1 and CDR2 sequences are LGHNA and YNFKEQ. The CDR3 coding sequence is TGTGCCAGCAGCTCAAGGAGTGGGGCCCAAGAGACCCAGTACTTC. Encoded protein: CASSSRSGAQETQYF.

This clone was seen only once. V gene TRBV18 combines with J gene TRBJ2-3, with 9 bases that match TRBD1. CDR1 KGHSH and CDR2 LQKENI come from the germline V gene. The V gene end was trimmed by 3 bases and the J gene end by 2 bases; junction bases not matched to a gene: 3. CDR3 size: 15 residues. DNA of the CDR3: TGTGCCAGCTCACCCGGGACAGGGTACACAGATACGCAGTATTTT. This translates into CASSPGTGYTDTQYF.

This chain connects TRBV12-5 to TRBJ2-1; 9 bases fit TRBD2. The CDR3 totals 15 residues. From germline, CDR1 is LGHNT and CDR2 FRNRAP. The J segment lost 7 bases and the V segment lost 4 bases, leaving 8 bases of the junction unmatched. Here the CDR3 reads CASGSSAGGRNEQFF. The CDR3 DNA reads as TGTGCTAGTGGTTCCTCGGCGGGGGGGCGTAATGAGCAGTTCTTC. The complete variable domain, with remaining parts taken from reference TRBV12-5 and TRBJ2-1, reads DARVTQTPRHKVTEMGQEVTMRCQPILGHNTVFWYRQTMMQGLELLAYFRNRAPLDDSGMPKDRFSAEMPDATLATLKIQPSEPRDSAVYFCASGSSAGGRNEQFFGPGTRLTVL.

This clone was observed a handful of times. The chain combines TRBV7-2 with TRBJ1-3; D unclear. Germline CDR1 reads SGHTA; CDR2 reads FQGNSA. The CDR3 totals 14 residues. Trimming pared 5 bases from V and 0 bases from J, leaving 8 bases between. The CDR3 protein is CASSPGNSGNTIYF. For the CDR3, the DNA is TGTGCCAGCAGCCCGGGAAACTCTGGAAACACCATATATTTT.

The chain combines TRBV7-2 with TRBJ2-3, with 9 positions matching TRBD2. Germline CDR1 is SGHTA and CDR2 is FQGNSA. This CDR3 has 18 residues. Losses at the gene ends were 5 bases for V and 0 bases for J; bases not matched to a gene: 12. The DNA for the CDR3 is TGTGCCAGCAGCCTAGGGACTAGCTCCAGTCCTAGCACAGATACGCAGTATTTT. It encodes CASSLGTSSSPSTDTQYF.

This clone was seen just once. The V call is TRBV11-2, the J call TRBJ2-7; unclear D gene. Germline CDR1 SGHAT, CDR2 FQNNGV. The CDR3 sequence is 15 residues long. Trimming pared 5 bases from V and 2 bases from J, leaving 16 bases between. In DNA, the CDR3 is TGTGCCAGCAGCGCTCGCTCCTTACTGCCCTACGAGCAGTACTTC. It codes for CASSARSLLPYEQYF.

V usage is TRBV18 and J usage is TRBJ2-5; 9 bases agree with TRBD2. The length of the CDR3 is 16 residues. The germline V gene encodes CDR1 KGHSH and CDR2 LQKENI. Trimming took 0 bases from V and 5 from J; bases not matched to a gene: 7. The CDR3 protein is CASSPPKLAGLETQYF. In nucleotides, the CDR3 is TGTGCCAGCTCACCACCTAAACTAGCGGGTTTGGAGACCCAGTACTTC.

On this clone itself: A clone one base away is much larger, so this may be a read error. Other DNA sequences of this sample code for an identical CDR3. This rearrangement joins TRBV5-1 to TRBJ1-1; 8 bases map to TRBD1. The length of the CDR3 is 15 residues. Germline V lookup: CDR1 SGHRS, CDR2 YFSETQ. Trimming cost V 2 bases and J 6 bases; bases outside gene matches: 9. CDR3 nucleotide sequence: TGCGCCAGCAGCTTTGCAGGGGGCGAACGCCCTGAAGCTTTCTTT. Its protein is CASSFAGGERPEAFF.

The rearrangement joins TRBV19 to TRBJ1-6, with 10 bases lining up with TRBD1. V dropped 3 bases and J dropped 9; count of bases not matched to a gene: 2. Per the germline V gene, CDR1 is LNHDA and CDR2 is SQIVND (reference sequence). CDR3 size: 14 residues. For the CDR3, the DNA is TGTGCCAGTAGTATGACAGGGGGCAGTTCACCCCTCCACTTT. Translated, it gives CASSMTGGSSPLHF.

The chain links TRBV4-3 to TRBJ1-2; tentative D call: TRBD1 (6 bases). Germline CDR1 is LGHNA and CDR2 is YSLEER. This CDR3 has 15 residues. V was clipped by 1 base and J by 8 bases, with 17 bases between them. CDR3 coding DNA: TGCGCCAGCAGCCAAGGTTCCAACAGGGTTGGGGGCTACACCTTC. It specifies CASSQGSNRVGGYTF.

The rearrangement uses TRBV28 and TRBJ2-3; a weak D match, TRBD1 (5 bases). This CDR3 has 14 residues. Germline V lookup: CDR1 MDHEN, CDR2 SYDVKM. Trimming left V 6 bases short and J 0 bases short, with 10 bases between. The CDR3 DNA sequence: TGTGCCAGCAGCTTGACAGTGAGCACAGATACGCAGTATTTT. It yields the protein CASSLTVSTDTQYF.

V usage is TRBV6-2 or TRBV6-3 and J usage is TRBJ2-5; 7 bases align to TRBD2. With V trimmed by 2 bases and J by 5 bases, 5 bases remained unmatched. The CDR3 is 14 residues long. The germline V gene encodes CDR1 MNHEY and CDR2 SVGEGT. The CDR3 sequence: CASSYGGVEETQYF. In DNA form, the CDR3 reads TGTGCCAGCAGTTACGGGGGGGTCGAGGAGACCCAGTACTTC.

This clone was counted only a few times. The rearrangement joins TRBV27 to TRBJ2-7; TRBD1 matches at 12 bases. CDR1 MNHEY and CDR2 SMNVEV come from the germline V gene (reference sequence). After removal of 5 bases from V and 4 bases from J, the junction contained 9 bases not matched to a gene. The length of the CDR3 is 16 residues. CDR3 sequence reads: CASSPKGGQGAYEQYF. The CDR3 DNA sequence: TGTGCCAGCAGTCCTAAGGGGGGACAGGGGGCTTACGAGCAGTACTTC.

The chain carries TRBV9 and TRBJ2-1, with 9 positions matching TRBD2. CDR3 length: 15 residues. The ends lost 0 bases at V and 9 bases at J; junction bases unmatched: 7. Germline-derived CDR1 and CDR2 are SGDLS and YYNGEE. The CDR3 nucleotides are TGTGCCAGCAGCGTAGCGACTAGCGGACCGCGTGAGCAGTTCTTC. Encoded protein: CASSVATSGPREQFF.